These T cell receptor beta chains were read from a single sample in a study of human T cells and chemical hapten exposure. TCRdb re-called the RACE reads through MiXCR, storing one row per CDR3 protein. The table lists about 85,000 distinct CDR3 sequences, about 8.5% of them singletons. Specimen: whole blood, collected in connection with sensitization to the hapten diphenylcyclopropenone (DPC). All receptors come from a man aged 35 to 55 with alopecia areata. Some clones in this sample may be carry-over from other donors' samples. Both conserved end residues are part of each CDR3. Size is stated for part of the rows, as once, few or many counts, or as a class when the clone is expanded.

TRBV6-6	TRBJ2-1	-	CASRPGTSGMYNEQFF
TRBV4-2	TRBJ1-3	-	CASSQDGGDSGNTIYF
TRBV5-1	TRBJ1-3	-	CASSQGRGFSGNTIYF
TRBV3-1	TRBJ1-1	many	CASSLQGVIGAFF
TRBV11-1	TRBJ1-1	few	CASSLALARDTEAFF
TRBV27	TRBJ2-5	-	CASSSQRGAYWPQYF
TRBV20-1	TRBJ2-3	-	CSALAGEGTDTQYF
TRBV12-3/TRBV12-4	TRBJ2-1	-	CASTDMSEQFF
TRBV29-1	TRBJ1-2	many	CSVDGQGYGYTF
TRBV30	TRBJ1-5	-	CAWQDGGNQPQHF
TRBV20-1	TRBJ2-2	many	CSARDYGSGPSGELFF
TRBV23-1	TRBJ2-2	many	CASSQITGIAGELFF
TRBV20-1	TRBJ1-6	-	CSASGQGGSPLHF
TRBV6-5	TRBJ1-2	few	CASSYSRGQGLLIYGYTF
TRBV5-1	TRBJ2-3	many	CASSPGHLTDTQYF
TRBV12-3/TRBV12-4	TRBJ1-1	-	CASSLYGETWNTEAFF
TRBV28	TRBJ1-2	many	CASSLTEFYGYTF
TRBV29-1	TRBJ2-1	few	CSVDRVGVNEQFF
TRBV6-2/TRBV6-3	TRBJ2-3	few	CASSPRGVLDTQYF
TRBV7-3	TRBJ2-1	few	CASSLGWLAEYNEQFF
TRBV7-2	TRBJ2-1	few	CASSFLSSSYNEQFF
TRBV20-1	TRBJ2-7	-	CSTGLGPYEQYF
TRBV3-1	TRBJ2-1	-	CASSPPGTGYNEQFF
TRBV29-1	TRBJ2-7	few	CSAIYGTFEQYF
TRBV7-2	TRBJ2-5	-	CASSSATGGRETQYF
TRBV6-5	TRBJ2-7	-	CASSPGELSYEQYF
TRBV12-3/TRBV12-4	TRBJ1-2	-	CASTSTGLIGGYTF
TRBV6-5	TRBJ2-3	many	CASSTAWREYTDTQYF
TRBV9	TRBJ2-1	few	CASSVGSPSGKSDEQFF
TRBV6-2/TRBV6-3	TRBJ2-4	few	CASSYREGGPARWAKNIQYF
TRBV7-9	TRBJ1-5	many	CASSFFAGTGPKPQHF
TRBV27	TRBJ2-7	many	CASRWDRGTGEQYF
TRBV4-3	TRBJ1-5	many	CASSQDRSQWDQPQHF
TRBV10-1	TRBJ1-1	-	CASSESTSGTEAFF
TRBV7-2	TRBJ1-5	few	CASSLGRNQPQHF
TRBV6-2/TRBV6-3	TRBJ2-1	many	CASSSGGGPNF
TRBV29-1	TRBJ1-1	many	CSVETRMNTEAFF
TRBV12-3/TRBV12-4	TRBJ1-4	few	CASRQTGGANEKLFF
TRBV28	TRBJ2-7	-	CASRLMRAHEQYF
TRBV29-1	TRBJ2-1	many	CSVALPTGQGYNEQFF
TRBV4-1	TRBJ2-2	many	CASSQGYGGSDTGELFF
TRBV29-1	TRBJ2-3	many	CSGGRVGTSGRTSADTQYF
TRBV5-4	TRBJ2-5	-	CASSLLPLNIIPTETQYF
TRBV6-5	TRBJ1-1	many	CASSALQGHTEAFF
TRBV12-3/TRBV12-4	TRBJ1-6	many	CASTSGGQSPLHF
TRBV6-2/TRBV6-3	TRBJ2-2	few	CASSPRGPQIITGELFF
TRBV7-9	TRBJ1-1	-	CASSSWTGRRMNTEAFF
TRBV29-1	TRBJ2-5	many	CSVESGETQYF
TRBV6-5	TRBJ2-2	-	CASTRLAGTGELFF
TRBV27	TRBJ1-1	few	CASSLNGREAFF
TRBV3-1	TRBJ2-2	-	CASSQAFGANTGELFF
TRBV12-3/TRBV12-4	TRBJ1-6	few	CASRYSGTDNSPLHF
TRBV7-9	TRBJ2-7	-	CASSRDPNEQYF
TRBV7-9	TRBJ2-5	few	CASSFQGGQETQYF